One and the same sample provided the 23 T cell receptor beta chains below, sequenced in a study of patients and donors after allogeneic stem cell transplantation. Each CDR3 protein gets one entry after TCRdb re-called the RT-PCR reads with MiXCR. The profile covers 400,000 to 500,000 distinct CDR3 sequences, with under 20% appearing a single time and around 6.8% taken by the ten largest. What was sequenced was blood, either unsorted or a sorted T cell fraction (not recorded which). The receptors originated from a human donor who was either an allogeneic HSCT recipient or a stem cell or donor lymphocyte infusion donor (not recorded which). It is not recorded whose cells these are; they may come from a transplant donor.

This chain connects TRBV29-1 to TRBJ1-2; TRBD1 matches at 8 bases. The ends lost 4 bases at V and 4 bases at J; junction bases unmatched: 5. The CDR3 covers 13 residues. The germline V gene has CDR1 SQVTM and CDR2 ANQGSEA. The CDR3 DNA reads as TGCAGCGTTGTGGACAGGGACCGCTATGGCTACACCTTC. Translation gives CSVVDRDRYGYTF.

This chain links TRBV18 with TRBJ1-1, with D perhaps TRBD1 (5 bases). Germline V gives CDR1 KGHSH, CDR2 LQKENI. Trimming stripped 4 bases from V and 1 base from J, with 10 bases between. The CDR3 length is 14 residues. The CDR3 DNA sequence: TGTGCCAGCTCACGAGACAGCCAGAACACTGAAGCTTTCTTT. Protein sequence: CASSRDSQNTEAFF.

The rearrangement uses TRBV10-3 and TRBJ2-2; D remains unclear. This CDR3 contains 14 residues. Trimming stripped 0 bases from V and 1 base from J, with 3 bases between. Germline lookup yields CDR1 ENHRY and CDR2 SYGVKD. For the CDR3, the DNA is TGTGCCATCAGTGAGTCCAGGAACACCGGGGAGCTGTTTTTT. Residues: CAISESRNTGELFF.

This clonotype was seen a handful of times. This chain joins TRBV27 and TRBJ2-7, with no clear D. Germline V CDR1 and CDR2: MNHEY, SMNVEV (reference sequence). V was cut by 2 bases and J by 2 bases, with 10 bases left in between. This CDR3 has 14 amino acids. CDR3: CASSLNRATYEQYF. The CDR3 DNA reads TGTGCCAGCAGTTTAAATCGGGCGACCTACGAGCAGTACTTC.

CDR3: CASSLARTGNTEAFF. CDR3 nucleotide sequence: TGTGCCAGCAGCTTAGCTCGGACAGGGAACACTGAAGCTTTCTTT. This rearrangement joins TRBV7-9 to TRBJ1-1, with 7 bases lining up with TRBD1. CDR1 is SEHNR, CDR2 FQNEAQ, per germline (reference sequence). The V segment lost 0 bases and the J segment 1 base; nucleotides outside the gene matches: 2. The CDR3 length is 15 residues.

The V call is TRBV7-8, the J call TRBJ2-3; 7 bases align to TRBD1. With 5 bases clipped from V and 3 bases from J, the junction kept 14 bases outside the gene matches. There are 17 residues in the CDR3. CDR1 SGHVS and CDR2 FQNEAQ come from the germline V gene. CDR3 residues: CASSLKNQGGSTDTQYF. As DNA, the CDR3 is TGTGCCAGCAGCCTTAAAAACCAAGGGGGCAGTACAGATACGCAGTATTTT.

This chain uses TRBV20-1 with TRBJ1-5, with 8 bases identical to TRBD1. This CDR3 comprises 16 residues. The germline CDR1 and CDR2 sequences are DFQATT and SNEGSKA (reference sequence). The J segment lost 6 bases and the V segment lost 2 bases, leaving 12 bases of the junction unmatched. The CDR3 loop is CSARPWDRRVGQPQHF. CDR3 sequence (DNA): TGCAGTGCTAGACCGTGGGACAGGAGGGTGGGTCAGCCCCAGCATTTT.

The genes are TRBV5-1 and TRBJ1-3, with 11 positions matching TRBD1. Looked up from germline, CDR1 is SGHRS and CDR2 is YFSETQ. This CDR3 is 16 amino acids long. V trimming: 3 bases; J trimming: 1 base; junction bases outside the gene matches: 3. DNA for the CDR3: TGCGCCAGCAGCTCAGGACAGGGGGCTTCTGGAAACACCATATATTTT. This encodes CASSSGQGASGNTIYF.

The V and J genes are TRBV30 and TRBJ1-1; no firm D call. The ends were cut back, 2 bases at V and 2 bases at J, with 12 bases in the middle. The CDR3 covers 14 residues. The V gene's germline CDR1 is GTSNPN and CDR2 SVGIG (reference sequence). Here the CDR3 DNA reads TGTGCCTGGAGTTATGAGACGGTCAACACTGAAGCTTTCTTT. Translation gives CAWSYETVNTEAFF.

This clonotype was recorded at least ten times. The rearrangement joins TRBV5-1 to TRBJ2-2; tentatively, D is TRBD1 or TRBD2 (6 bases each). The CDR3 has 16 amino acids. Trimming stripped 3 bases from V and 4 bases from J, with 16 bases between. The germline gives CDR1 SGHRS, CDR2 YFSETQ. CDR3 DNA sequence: TGCGCCAGCAGCTCCTCGAGGGGGGAGCCCACCGGGGAGCTGTTTTTT. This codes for CASSSSRGEPTGELFF.

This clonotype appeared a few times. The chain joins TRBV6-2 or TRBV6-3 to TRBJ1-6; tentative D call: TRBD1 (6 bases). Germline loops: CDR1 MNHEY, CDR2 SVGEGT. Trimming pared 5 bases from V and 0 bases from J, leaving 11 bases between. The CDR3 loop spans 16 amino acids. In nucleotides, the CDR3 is TGTGCCAGCAGTACAGGGACTAGCTCCTATAATTCACCCCTCCACTTT. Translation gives CASSTGTSSYNSPLHF.

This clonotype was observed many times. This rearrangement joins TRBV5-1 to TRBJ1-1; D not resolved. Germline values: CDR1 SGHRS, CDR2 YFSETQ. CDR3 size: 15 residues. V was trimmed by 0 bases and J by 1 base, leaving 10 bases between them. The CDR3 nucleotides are TGCGCCAGCAGCTTGGCCGTCCGATCGAACACTGAAGCTTTCTTT. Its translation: CASSLAVRSNTEAFF.

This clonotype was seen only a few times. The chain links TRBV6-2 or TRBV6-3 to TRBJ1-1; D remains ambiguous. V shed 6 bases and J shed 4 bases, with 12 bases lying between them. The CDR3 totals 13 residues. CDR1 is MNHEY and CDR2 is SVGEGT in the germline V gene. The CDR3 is CASSQGWGTEAFF. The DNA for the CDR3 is TGTGCCAGCAGCCAAGGGTGGGGCACTGAAGCTTTCTTT.

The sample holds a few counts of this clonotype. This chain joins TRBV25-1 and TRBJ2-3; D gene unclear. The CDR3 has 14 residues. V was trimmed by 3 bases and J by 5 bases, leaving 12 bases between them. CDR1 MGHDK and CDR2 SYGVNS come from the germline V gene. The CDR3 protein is CASSEHGAGDTQYF. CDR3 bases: TGTGCCAGCAGTGAGCACGGAGCCGGAGATACGCAGTATTTT.

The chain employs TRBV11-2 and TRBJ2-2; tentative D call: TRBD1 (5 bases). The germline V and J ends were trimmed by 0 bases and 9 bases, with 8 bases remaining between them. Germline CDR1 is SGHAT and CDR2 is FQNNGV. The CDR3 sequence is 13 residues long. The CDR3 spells CASSLERGRELFF. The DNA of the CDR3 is TGTGCCAGCAGCTTAGAAAGGGGCCGGGAGCTGTTTTTT.

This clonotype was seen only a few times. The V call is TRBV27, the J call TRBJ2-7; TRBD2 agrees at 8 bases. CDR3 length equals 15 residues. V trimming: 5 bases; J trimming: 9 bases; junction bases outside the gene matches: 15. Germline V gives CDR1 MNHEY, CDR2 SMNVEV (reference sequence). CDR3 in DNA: TGTGCCAGCAGTAGCGGGGGCCTTCCAGTCATAGGGCAGTACTTC. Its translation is CASSSGGLPVIGQYF.

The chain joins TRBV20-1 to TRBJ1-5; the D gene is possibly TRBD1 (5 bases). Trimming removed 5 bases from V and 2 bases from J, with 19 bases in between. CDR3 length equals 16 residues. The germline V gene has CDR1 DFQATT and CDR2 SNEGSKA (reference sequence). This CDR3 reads CSAPDGALRGNQPQHF. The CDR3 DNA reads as TGCAGTGCTCCGGACGGGGCCTTGAGGGGCAATCAGCCCCAGCATTTT.

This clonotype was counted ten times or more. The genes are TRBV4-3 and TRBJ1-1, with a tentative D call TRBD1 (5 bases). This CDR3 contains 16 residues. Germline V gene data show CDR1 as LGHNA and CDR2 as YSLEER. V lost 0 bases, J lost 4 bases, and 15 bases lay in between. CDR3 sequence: CASSQERQPMGTEAFF. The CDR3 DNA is TGCGCCAGCAGCCAAGAGCGACAGCCCATGGGCACTGAAGCTTTCTTT.

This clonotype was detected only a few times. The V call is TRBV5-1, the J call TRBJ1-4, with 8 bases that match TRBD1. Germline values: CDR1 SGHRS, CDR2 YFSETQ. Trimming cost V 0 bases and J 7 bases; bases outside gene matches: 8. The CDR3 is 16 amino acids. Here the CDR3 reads CASSLAVGTGAEKLFF. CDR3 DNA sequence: TGCGCCAGCAGCTTGGCCGTGGGGACAGGCGCTGAAAAACTGTTTTTT. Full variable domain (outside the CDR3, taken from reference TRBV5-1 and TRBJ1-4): KAGVTQTPRYLIKTRGQQVTLSCSPISGHRSVSWYQQTPGQGLQFLFEYFSETQRNKGNFPGRFSGRQFSNSRSEMNVSTLELGDSALYLCASSLAVGTGAEKLFFGSGTQLSVL.

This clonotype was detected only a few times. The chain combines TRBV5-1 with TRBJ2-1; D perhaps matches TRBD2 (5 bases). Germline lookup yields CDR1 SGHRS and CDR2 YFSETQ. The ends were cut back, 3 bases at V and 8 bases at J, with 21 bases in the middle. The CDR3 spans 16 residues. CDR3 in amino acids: CASSSSVVGRVDEQFF. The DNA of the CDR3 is TGCGCCAGCAGCTCTTCGGTCGTTGGGCGGGTCGATGAGCAGTTCTTC.

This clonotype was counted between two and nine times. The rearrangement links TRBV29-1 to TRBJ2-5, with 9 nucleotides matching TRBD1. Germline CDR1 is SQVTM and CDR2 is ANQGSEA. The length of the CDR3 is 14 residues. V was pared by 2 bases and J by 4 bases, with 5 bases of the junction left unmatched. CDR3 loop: CSVEKGGQGETQYF. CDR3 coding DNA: TGCAGCGTTGAAAAGGGGGGACAGGGAGAGACCCAGTACTTC.

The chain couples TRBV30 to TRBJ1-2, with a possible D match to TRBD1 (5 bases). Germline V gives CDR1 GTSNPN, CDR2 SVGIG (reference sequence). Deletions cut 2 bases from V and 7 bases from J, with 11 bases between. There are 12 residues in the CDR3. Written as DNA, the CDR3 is TGTGCCTGGAGTACGGGGGGAGGTGGCTACACCTTC. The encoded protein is CAWSTGGGGYTF.

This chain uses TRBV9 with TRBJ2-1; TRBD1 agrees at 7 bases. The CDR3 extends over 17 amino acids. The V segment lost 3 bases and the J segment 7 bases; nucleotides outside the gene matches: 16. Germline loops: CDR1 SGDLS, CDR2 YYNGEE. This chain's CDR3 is CASSGNRQGQLDNEQFF. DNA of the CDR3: TGTGCCAGCAGCGGGAACAGACAGGGACAATTAGATAATGAGCAGTTCTTC.